Listed below are T cell receptor beta chains from one sample, sequenced in a study of CD8 T cells in Susac syndrome. Each CDR3 protein is one row after TCRdb ran MiXCR on the immunoSEQ multiplex PCR reads. The table lists over 300,000 distinct CDR3 sequences, approximately 90% of them singletons. The sample consisted of CD4+ T cells from PBMCs. Receptors were obtained from a human donor with multiple sclerosis. The CDR3 runs from the conserved cysteine through the conserved F or W. Each record gives: D gene, J gene, V gene, clone size, CDR3 protein, CDR3 DNA. D genes are given only for firm matches. The size entry is marked missing in some rows and otherwise reads once, few, many or a size class.

NA | TRBJ1-3 | TRBV14 | once | CASTRALGGNTIYF | TGTGCCAGCACCCGGGCTCTGGGTGGAAACACCATATATTTT
TRBD2 | TRBJ2-1 | TRBV7-2 | NA | CASSLALAGVSNEQFF | TGTGCCAGCAGCTTAGCGCTAGCGGGAGTGTCGAATGAGCAGTTCTTC
NA | TRBJ2-7 | TRBV11-2 | NA | CASSLDLGAYEQYF | TGTGCCAGCAGCTTAGATCTGGGAGCCTACGAGCAGTACTTC
TRBD1 | TRBJ2-1 | TRBV24-1 | NA | CATSDFPRQGVGEQFF | TGTGCCACCAGTGATTTCCCGCGACAGGGGGTGGGTGAGCAGTTCTTC
NA | TRBJ2-2 | TRBV19 | NA | CASSIRGLTGELFF | TGTGCCAGTAGTATCCGAGGGCTGACCGGGGAGCTGTTTTTT
NA | TRBJ2-5 | TRBV29-1 | NA | CSARTSQETQYF | TGCAGCGCCAGGACCAGCCAAGAGACCCAGTACTTC
NA | TRBJ2-7 | TRBV10-3 | NA | CAVSERTVGLGQYF | TGTGCCGTCAGTGAGCGGACAGTAGGGCTCGGGCAGTACTTC
TRBD2 | TRBJ2-1 | TRBV7-2 | NA | CASSLEAGGSVEQFF | TGTGCCAGCAGCTTAGAGGCGGGAGGATCGGTTGAGCAGTTCTTC
TRBD1 | TRBJ1-3 | TRBV15 | NA | CATSPRTGPGSGNTIYF | TGTGCCACCAGCCCCCGGACAGGGCCGGGCTCTGGAAACACCATATATTTT
NA | TRBJ1-5 | TRBV5-1 | NA | CASSVRGAGAEPQHF | TGCGCCAGCAGCGTCAGGGGCGCCGGGGCTGAGCCCCAGCATTTT
TRBD1 | TRBJ1-1 | TRBV30 | NA | CAWSGPWTGAFF | TGTGCCTGGAGTGGCCCCTGGACAGGAGCTTTCTTT
NA | TRBJ2-7 | TRBV29-1 | NA | CSVEGLGSGAGYEQYF | TGCAGCGTTGAAGGCCTGGGTTCTGGAGCGGGTTACGAGCAGTACTTC
NA | TRBJ2-7 | TRBV7-2 | NA | CASSALGGGLTYEQYF | TGTGCCAGCAGCGCCCTGGGTGGTGGCTTAACCTACGAGCAGTACTTC
TRBD1 | TRBJ2-2 | TRBV10-1 | NA | CASSSSTGTATGELFF | TGCGCCAGCAGCTCCTCGACAGGGACGGCCACCGGGGAGCTGTTTTTT
TRBD1 | TRBJ1-6 | TRBV5-1 | NA | CASSPTGVKEESPLHF | TGCGCCAGCAGCCCCACAGGGGTGAAGGAAGAATCACCCCTCCACTTT
NA | TRBJ2-4 | TRBV7-8 | NA | CASSSGYAKNIQYF | TGTGCCAGCAGCTCTGGCTACGCAAAAAACATTCAGTACTTC
NA | TRBJ2-7 | TRBV30 | once | CAWSVRLSSYEQYF | TGTGCCTGGAGTGTACGTCTCAGCTCCTACGAGCAGTACTTC
NA | TRBJ1-1 | TRBV13 | NA | CASSLVQGAFF | TGTGCCAGCAGCTTAGTACAGGGAGCTTTCTTT
TRBD2 | TRBJ2-1 | TRBV10-2 | NA | CASSDPGGDAYNEQFF | TGCGCCAGCAGTGATCCGGGGGGGGACGCCTACAATGAGCAGTTCTTC